The 19 T cell receptor beta chains in this list originate from one sample, sequenced in a study of blood T cell repertoires in COVID-19. This table comes from immunoSEQ multiplex PCR, and its TCRdb copy is limited to in-frame clones, with some not included. The sample holds 350,000 or so clones, around 90% seen once. Sequenced material: peripheral blood. These receptors were collected from a woman aged 60-75 years with COVID-19, enrolled during active disease.

The chain is built from TRBV19 and TRBJ2-2; no definite D call. The CDR3 has 15 residues. CDR1 is LNHDA, CDR2 SQIVND, per germline (reference sequence). The V gene lost 7 bases and the J gene lost 7 bases, with 19 bases spanning the gap. The CDR3 is CASTHGQHSIGELFF. CDR3 bases: TGTGCCAGTACCCATGGGCAGCATTCGATCGGGGAGCTGTTTTTT. The complete variable domain, with remaining parts taken from reference TRBV19 and TRBJ2-2, reads DGGITQSPKYLFRKEGQNVTLSCEQNLNHDAMYWYRQDPGQGLRLIYYSQIVNDFQKGDIAEGYSVSREKKESFPLTVTSAQKNPTAFYLCASTHGQHSIGELFFGEGSRLTVL.

This clone is a singleton in its sample. This chain joins TRBV18 and TRBJ2-3, with 10 bases identical to TRBD2. This CDR3 comprises 16 residues. V shed 2 bases and J 2 bases; nucleotides not matched to a gene: 4. Germline assignment: CDR1 KGHSH and CDR2 LQKENI. In nucleotides, the CDR3 is TGTGCCAGCTCACCAGAACTAGCGGGGTACACAGATACGCAGTATTTT. Protein product: CASSPELAGYTDTQYF.

The CDR3 coding sequence is TGCGCCAGCAGCTTGGCCGGGACAGGGGGCGACTATGGCTACACCTTC. Protein: CASSLAGTGGDYGYTF. The J gene is TRBJ1-2, the V gene TRBV5-1, with TRBD1 identical over 12 bases. V gave up 0 bases and J gave up 3 bases; unmatched junction bases: 3. Germline V gene sequence: CDR1 SGHRS, CDR2 YFSETQ. CDR3 size: 16 residues. Combining the CDR3 with reference TRBV5-1 and TRBJ1-2 gives the whole variable domain KAGVTQTPRYLIKTRGQQVTLSCSPISGHRSVSWYQQTPGQGLQFLFEYFSETQRNKGNFPGRFSGRQFSNSRSEMNVSTLELGDSALYLCASSLAGTGGDYGYTFGSGTRLTVV.

The chain has TRBV7-9 and TRBJ1-4; no clear D. The germline gives CDR1 SEHNR, CDR2 FQNEAQ (reference sequence). The CDR3 runs 16 residues. V was clipped by 5 bases and J by 0 bases, with 13 bases between them. This CDR3 reads CASSLEATATNEKLFF. The CDR3 bases are TGTGCCAGCAGCCTCGAAGCTACGGCAACTAATGAAAAACTGTTTTTT.

V gene TRBV18 combines with J gene TRBJ1-1; D is unclear. Germline CDR1 reads KGHSH; CDR2 reads LQKENI. CDR3 length: 13 residues. V was clipped by 3 bases and J by 4 bases, with 9 bases between them. This CDR3 reads CASSPGASTEAFF. DNA for the CDR3: TGTGCCAGCTCACCCGGAGCCTCCACTGAAGCTTTCTTT.

V usage is TRBV3-1 (or the pseudogene TRBV3-2) and J usage is TRBJ2-1, with a tentative D call TRBD2 (5 bases). Trimming stripped 1 base from V and 6 bases from J, with 22 bases between. CDR1 is LGHDT and CDR2 is YNNKEL in the germline V gene (reference sequence). CDR3 length: 18 amino acids. The CDR3 coding sequence is TGTGCCAGCAGCCAAGGTCCCGGGTCACCCGGGGTACCCAATGAGCAGTTCTTC. The encoded protein is CASSQGPGSPGVPNEQFF.

The CDR3 bases are TGTGCCAGCAGCCAAACGGGAGGGCCAAACTATGGCTACACCTTC. Translating it yields CASSQTGGPNYGYTF. V gene TRBV6-5 combines with J gene TRBJ1-2; no reliable D call. Germline CDR1 reads MNHEY; CDR2 reads SVGAGI. There are 15 residues in the CDR3. Trimming took 6 bases from V and 2 from J, leaving 16 bases between them.

V gene TRBV2 combines with J gene TRBJ1-5; D remains unclear. This CDR3 region has 13 residues. Trimming removed 6 bases from V and 6 bases from J, with 12 bases in between. Germline-derived CDR1 and CDR2 are SNHLY and FYNNEI. In DNA form, the CDR3 reads TGTGCCAGCAGGGGCGGGTTCTCTCAGCCCCAGCATTTT. It specifies CASRGGFSQPQHF.

The gene calls are TRBV19 and TRBJ1-2, with D perhaps matching TRBD1 (5 bases). Trimming pared 5 bases from V and 0 bases from J, leaving 7 bases between. Germline V gives CDR1 LNHDA, CDR2 SQIVND (reference sequence). The CDR3 has 13 amino acids. CDR3 sequence: CASSSGTNYGYTF. For the CDR3, the DNA is TGTGCCAGTAGTTCAGGGACTAACTATGGCTACACCTTC.

V gene TRBV4-2 combines with J gene TRBJ2-1; TRBD2 agrees at 13 bases. The V gene end was trimmed by 4 bases and the J gene end by 0 bases; junction bases not matched to a gene: 0. This CDR3 region has 16 residues. The germline gives CDR1 LGHNA, CDR2 YNFKEQ. The CDR3 reads CASSRTSGSSYNEQFF. As DNA, the CDR3 is TGTGCCAGCAGCCGGACTAGCGGGAGCTCCTACAATGAGCAGTTCTTC.

This sequence joins TRBV5-1 and TRBJ1-3; 8 nucleotides align to TRBD1. The CDR3 has 15 residues. The V gene's germline CDR1 is SGHRS and CDR2 YFSETQ. V lost 4 bases, J lost 4 bases, and 7 bases stayed unmatched. The DNA of the CDR3 is TGCGCCAGCAGCGCACAGGGGGATTCGGGAAACACCATATATTTT. It specifies CASSAQGDSGNTIYF.

J is TRBJ2-1 and V is TRBV11-3; D is uncertain. Trimming left V 5 bases short and J 6 bases short, with 11 bases between. This CDR3 has 13 amino acids. The germline gives CDR1 SGHNT, CDR2 YENEEA. As DNA, the CDR3 is TGTGCCAGCAGCGATAGGCGGTTCAATGAGCAGTTCTTC. As protein: CASSDRRFNEQFF.

The rearrangement links TRBV5-8 to TRBJ1-2; 8 nucleotides align to TRBD1. After removal of 2 bases from V and 3 bases from J, the junction contained 6 bases not matched to a gene. The CDR3 sequence is 15 residues long. In germline, CDR1 is SGHTS, CDR2 YDEGEE. The DNA for the CDR3 is TGTGCCAGCAGCTTCGGACAGGGAAAAGACTATGGCTACACCTTC. It encodes CASSFGQGKDYGYTF.

This clone was detected only a few times. The V and J genes are TRBV19 and TRBJ1-1, with 7 nucleotides matching TRBD1. After removal of 9 bases from V and 4 bases from J, the junction contained 11 bases not matched to a gene. The CDR3 runs to 14 residues. Germline CDR1 reads LNHDA; CDR2 reads SQIVND (reference sequence). Here the CDR3 reads CASRRQGPSTEAFF. CDR3 sequence (DNA): TGTGCCAGCCGCCGACAGGGCCCCTCCACTGAAGCTTTCTTT.

The chain uses TRBV19 and TRBJ2-3; perhaps TRBD2 as D (6 bases). CDR3 size: 16 residues. Looked up from germline, CDR1 is LNHDA and CDR2 is SQIVND (reference sequence). The ends were cut back, 4 bases at V and 4 bases at J, with 18 bases in the middle. The CDR3, as DNA: TGTGCCAGTAGTAAAACCGGGACTTTGGGAGCAGATACGCAGTATTTT. This gives the protein CASSKTGTLGADTQYF.

J is TRBJ1-1 and V is TRBV6-5, with D possibly TRBD1 on 5 matching bases. CDR1 MNHEY and CDR2 SVGAGI come from the germline V gene. This CDR3 comprises 14 residues. V was cut by 6 bases and J by 5 bases, with 16 bases left in between. For the CDR3, the DNA is TGTGCCAGCAGGCCGCGGGGGGTGGGAACTGAAGCTTTCTTT. Its translation is CASRPRGVGTEAFF.

This clone came up a few times. This chain links TRBV5-1 with TRBJ2-7; D remains unclear. The CDR3 spans 15 residues. Germline CDR1 and CDR2: SGHRS and YFSETQ. V was trimmed by 0 bases and J by 2 bases, leaving 12 bases between them. The CDR3 region is CASSLARPEPYEQYF. As DNA, the CDR3 is TGCGCCAGCAGCTTGGCGCGACCGGAGCCCTACGAGCAGTACTTC.

This sequence joins TRBV6-5 and TRBJ1-2; tentatively, D is TRBD1 (6 bases). Deletions cut 6 bases from V and 4 bases from J, with 12 bases between. In germline, CDR1 is MNHEY, CDR2 SVGAGI. The CDR3 length is 13 residues. CDR3 residues: CASSRGHSYGYTF. CDR3 nucleotides: TGTGCCAGCAGCCGGGGACATTCCTATGGCTACACCTTC.

The chain combines TRBV14 with TRBJ1-4; D might be TRBD1 (5 bases). Germline assignment: CDR1 SGHDN and CDR2 FVKESK. Deletions cut 4 bases from V and 4 bases from J, with 7 bases between. This CDR3 is built from 13 residues. The CDR3 region has the DNA TGTGCCAGCAGCCGGGGCTATAATGAAAAACTGTTTTTT. Its protein is CASSRGYNEKLFF.